What follows are 9 T cell receptor beta chains derived from one specimen sequenced in a study of blood T cell repertoires in COVID-19. Here immunoSEQ multiplex PCR was the method, and the copy in TCRdb shows in-frame clones only, minus some. The repertoire has about 270,000 clones, roughly nine tenths of them found once; the top ten carry less than 3%. Sample: PBMCs or T cells enriched from blood (not recorded which). The receptors shown here come from a woman aged 45 to 65 who had recovered from COVID-19.

The V and J genes are TRBV27 and TRBJ2-7; 11 bases fit TRBD2. V lost 5 bases, J lost 2 bases, and 17 bases stayed unmatched. The CDR3 covers 19 residues. Germline V gene data show CDR1 as MNHEY and CDR2 as SMNVEV (reference sequence). The CDR3 DNA reads TGTGCCAGCAGTCCTGGACTCGGCCTAGCGGGAGGACTGCCCTACGAGCAGTACTTC. Amino acid sequence: CASSPGLGLAGGLPYEQYF.

This clone was observed a handful of times. The chain joins TRBV30 to TRBJ1-3, with D uncertain. V lost 1 base and J lost 8, with 12 bases in between. CDR1 GTSNPN and CDR2 SVGIG come from the germline V gene (reference sequence). The CDR3 length is 13 residues. The CDR3 spells CAWSARGRDTIYF. In DNA, the CDR3 is TGTGCCTGGAGTGCACGGGGTAGGGACACCATATATTTT.

The J gene is TRBJ1-1, the V gene TRBV2, with D hard to call. This CDR3 region has 14 residues. Deletions cut 4 bases from V and 2 bases from J, with 11 bases between. Germline loops: CDR1 SNHLY, CDR2 FYNNEI. The chain's CDR3 is CASSGPGFNTEAFF. The CDR3 nucleotides read TGTGCCAGCAGTGGGCCGGGGTTCAACACTGAAGCTTTCTTT.

The rearrangement joins TRBV4-1 to TRBJ1-2; D remains unclear. The CDR3 sequence is 13 residues long. Per the germline V gene, CDR1 is MGHRA and CDR2 is YSYEKL. V lost 0 bases to trimming and J lost 8 bases, with 10 bases between them. CDR3: CASSQDPGDGYTF. The DNA of the CDR3 is TGCGCCAGCAGCCAAGATCCGGGTGACGGCTACACCTTC.

The J gene is TRBJ2-7, the V gene TRBV7-2, with D possibly matching TRBD2 (6 bases). CDR1 and CDR2 (germline): SGHTA, FQGNSA. The CDR3 sequence is 15 residues long. V was pared by 3 bases and J by 6 bases, with 18 bases between. The CDR3 DNA sequence: TGTGCCAGCAGCTTGGAGGCGGGACTTGGGGGCGAGCAGTACTTC. It codes for CASSLEAGLGGEQYF.

The gene calls are TRBV4-1 and TRBJ1-2; D gene unclear. The germline CDR1 and CDR2 sequences are MGHRA and YSYEKL. V was cut by 8 bases and J by 0 bases, with 13 bases left in between. This CDR3 spans 14 amino acids. CDR3 sequence: CASSEALTNYGYTF. CDR3 DNA: TGCGCCAGCTCCGAGGCCCTAACTAACTATGGCTACACCTTC.

The chain combines TRBV12-3 or TRBV12-4 with TRBJ2-5; possibly TRBD2 for D (5 bases). This CDR3 is 13 amino acids long. Deletions cut 6 bases from V and 4 bases from J, with 12 bases between. The CDR3 bases are TGTGCCAGCAGCGTTAAAGGAGGAGAGACCCAGTACTTC. This encodes CASSVKGGETQYF.

The genes are TRBV5-1 and TRBJ2-1; no definite D call. In germline, CDR1 is SGHRS, CDR2 YFSETQ. This CDR3 has 14 residues. Trimming took off 2 bases at V and 0 bases at J, with 6 bases between the two ends. The chain's CDR3 is CASSFRDSYNEQFF. The CDR3 DNA is TGCGCCAGCAGCTTCCGCGACTCCTACAATGAGCAGTTCTTC. Full variable domain (remainder filled in from reference TRBV5-1 and TRBJ2-1): KAGVTQTPRYLIKTRGQQVTLSCSPISGHRSVSWYQQTPGQGLQFLFEYFSETQRNKGNFPGRFSGRQFSNSRSEMNVSTLELGDSALYLCASSFRDSYNEQFFGPGTRLTVL.

The V call is TRBV2, the J call TRBJ1-2; D is unclear. Germline CDR1 reads SNHLY; CDR2 reads FYNNEI. The CDR3 has 13 amino acids. The germline V and J ends were trimmed by 4 bases and 2 bases, with 8 bases remaining between them. CDR3 nucleotides: TGTGCCAGCAGTGTTGGCCAGAACTATGGCTACACCTTC. Its protein is CASSVGQNYGYTF.